The rows below give T cell receptor beta chains drawn from one sample of a study of radiation and T cells in renal cell carcinoma. Sequencing was performed with immunoSEQ multiplex PCR; in TCRdb, only in-frame clones are kept and a portion is missing. The data show around 9,600 clones, with roughly 55% seen just once and 15% to 20% held by the top ten. Here the sequenced sample was tumor tissue, taken from a patient whose treatment included radiotherapy and nephrectomy. The receptors originated from a man in his sixties with renal cell carcinoma. CDR3s include the opening cysteine and the closing phenylalanine or tryptophan. D genes are given only for firm matches. Clone size is shown for a subset of rows, as once, few, many or a class of expanded clone.

>NA|NA|TRBV7-9|TRBJ2-7
CASSQAGRADYEQYF
TGTGCCAGCAGTCAAGCTGGGCGGGCCGATTACGAGCAGTACTTC
>NA|NA|TRBV28|TRBJ1-1
CASSGVGTFAEAFF
TGTGCCAGCAGCGGTGTCGGGACTTTCGCTGAAGCTTTCTTT
>NA|NA|TRBV7-6|TRBJ2-7
CASSLGSGPYEQYF
TGTGCCAGCAGCTTAGGTAGCGGACCCTACGAGCAGTACTTC
>NA|NA|TRBV6-6|TRBJ2-3
CASSPAAPGGNTQYF
TGTGCCAGCAGCCCGGCCGCCCCCGGAGGAAATACGCAGTATTTT
>NA|few|TRBV27|TRBJ2-7
CASSLGPGEQYF
TGTGCCAGCAGTTTGGGTCCGGGCGAGCAGTACTTC
>NA|NA|TRBV5-1|TRBJ2-3
CASSLLKGRGARDTQYF
TGCGCCAGCAGCTTGTTGAAGGGACGGGGGGCAAGAGATACGCAGTATTTT
>NA|large|TRBV7-3|TRBJ2-6
CASSASGTGANVLTF
TGTGCCAGCAGCGCGTCAGGAACCGGGGCCAACGTCCTGACTTTC
>TRBD1|NA|TRBV7-9|TRBJ2-7
CASGGGTEKSYEQYF
TGTGCCAGCGGGGGTGGGACAGAAAAATCCTACGAGCAGTACTTC
>NA|NA|TRBV7-9|TRBJ1-1
CASSSFRQEPNTEAFF
TGTGCCAGCAGTTCCTTCCGACAGGAACCGAACACTGAAGCTTTCTTT
>NA|NA|TRBV11-2|TRBJ2-2
CASRISGYTGELFF
TGTGCCAGCAGGATTAGCGGCTACACCGGGGAGCTGTTTTTT
>NA|NA|TRBV7-2|TRBJ2-7
CASSPGILYEQYF
TGTGCCAGCAGCCCAGGGATTCTCTACGAGCAGTACTTC
>TRBD1|NA|TRBV14|TRBJ1-2
CASSQILTGGGGYTF
TGTGCCAGCAGCCAAATCTTAACAGGGGGAGGTGGCTACACCTTC
>NA|few|TRBV18|TRBJ2-7
CASSPPTGDSYEQYF
TGTGCCAGCTCACCACCGACGGGCGACTCCTACGAGCAGTACTTC
>NA|few|TRBV30|TRBJ1-2
CAWSVPQGHYGYTF
TGTGCCTGGAGTGTACCCCAGGGACACTATGGCTACACCTTC
>TRBD2|few|TRBV7-8|TRBJ2-7
CASSGRGYEQYF
TGTGCCAGCAGCGGGCGGGGGTACGAGCAGTACTTC
>TRBD1|medium-sized|TRBV30|TRBJ1-2
CAWSVGRDRVF
TGTGCCTGGAGTGTAGGCCGGGACAGAGTCTTC
>TRBD1|few|TRBV11-2|TRBJ2-7
CASSPAVAGGYF
TGTGCCAGCAGTCCTGCGGTGGCAGGGGGGTACTTC
>NA|medium-sized|TRBV5-6|TRBJ1-2
CASSLYKRGGYGYTF
TGTGCCAGCAGCTTGTATAAAAGAGGGGGCTATGGCTACACCTTC
>NA|NA|TRBV28|TRBJ1-2
CASSLDNNYGYTF
TGTGCCAGCAGCTTAGACAATAACTATGGCTACACCTTC
>NA|NA|TRBV20-1|TRBJ2-7
CSARDSYEQYF
TGCAGTGCTAGAGACAGCTACGAGCAGTACTTC
>TRBD1|NA|TRBV2|TRBJ1-3
CASSLQGGRIFSGNTIYF
TGTGCCAGCAGCTTACAGGGGGGACGCATCTTCTCTGGAAACACCATATATTTT
>NA|NA|TRBV27|TRBJ1-3
CASKMGGTIYF
TGTGCCAGCAAAATGGGTGGCACCATATATTTT
>TRBD2|NA|TRBV5-5|TRBJ2-3
CASSVTSGTDTQYF
TGTGCCAGCAGTGTGACTAGCGGAACAGATACGCAGTATTTT
>NA|NA|TRBV6-1|TRBJ2-7
CASSEAQGLGQYF
TGTGCCAGCAGTGAAGCACAGGGACTCGGGCAGTACTTC
>NA|NA|TRBV28|TRBJ2-5
CASSSSTRTQYF
TGTGCCAGCAGTTCCTCCACACGGACCCAGTACTTC
>NA|NA|TRBV5-1|TRBJ1-1
CASSPGGWMNTEAFF
TGCGCCAGCAGCCCCGGTGGGTGGATGAACACTGAAGCTTTCTTT
>NA|NA|TRBV6-5|TRBJ2-7
CASLATYYEQYF
TGTGCCAGCCTAGCGACCTACTACGAGCAGTACTTC
>TRBD2|NA|TRBV7-2|TRBJ2-7
CASSLIGGRRYEQYF
TGTGCCAGCAGCTTAATTGGCGGGAGGCGGTACGAGCAGTACTTC